Each of the 30 T cell receptor beta chains below was sequenced from the same sample in a study of blood T cell repertoires in COVID-19 (dated by TCRdb to 2019 to 2021). Receptor amplification or capture employed the immunoSEQ multiplex PCR assay. TCRdb limited this immuneACCESS table to in-frame rearrangements with V and J called. A share of clones is missing; checked studies link under half to unresolved V genes, and the rest is unexplained. This sample lists 200,000 to 250,000 clones; 82% were detected once. Clones ranked in the top ten supply 12% of the sample. The sequenced sample consisted of peripheral blood. The receptors derive from a woman aged 40 to 50 with acute or convalescent COVID-19.

This chain joins TRBV19 and TRBJ1-5, with TRBD1 matching over 8 bases. J was trimmed by 11 bases and V by 8 bases; bases with no gene match: 17. CDR1 and CDR2 (germline): LNHDA, SQIVND (reference sequence). The CDR3 covers 15 residues. DNA for the CDR3: TGTGCCAGTGACCCAGCCGGGACAGGTTCATTGGCCCAGCATTTT. Its translation: CASDPAGTGSLAQHF.

The chain couples TRBV18 to TRBJ2-1; weak D call: TRBD1 (5 bases). V was cut by 2 bases and J by 8 bases, with 16 bases left in between. CDR3 length: 15 residues. CDR1 and CDR2 (germline): KGHSH, LQKENI. The CDR3 bases are TGTGCCAGCTCACCAAAGGGCCCCCAAGGGGATGAGCAGTTCTTC. Translated: CASSPKGPQGDEQFF.

The chain employs TRBV5-1 and TRBJ1-2, with D tentatively TRBD1 (6 bases). CDR3 length: 16 amino acids. In germline, CDR1 is SGHRS, CDR2 YFSETQ. Between the trimmed V and J ends, which lost 1 base and 4 bases, there was a span of 17 bases. The CDR3 coding sequence is TGCGCCAGCAGCTTGATACAGGGTGACTCTGTCTATGGCTACACCTTC. Residues: CASSLIQGDSVYGYTF.

V gene TRBV5-4 combines with J gene TRBJ2-2; 9 bases match TRBD2. V lost 0 bases, J lost 2 bases, and 5 bases stayed unmatched. The CDR3 consists of 17 residues. The germline gives CDR1 SGHNT, CDR2 YYREEE (reference sequence). CDR3 protein: CASSLAGSGGNTGELFF. The CDR3 coding sequence is TGTGCCAGCAGCTTGGCCGGTAGCGGGGGAAACACCGGGGAGCTGTTTTTT.

V usage is TRBV18 and J usage is TRBJ2-7; 7 positions agree with TRBD1. Germline trimming cut 3 bases from V and 4 bases from J; bases unmatched to any gene: 6. Germline V gene sequence: CDR1 KGHSH, CDR2 LQKENI. CDR3 length equals 14 residues. CDR3 DNA sequence: TGTGCCAGCTCACCGCCTGACAGGGTGTACGAGCAGTACTTC. Protein product: CASSPPDRVYEQYF.

This chain uses TRBV9 with TRBJ2-1; 8 nucleotides match TRBD2. V was pared by 3 bases and J by 7 bases, with 12 bases of the junction left unmatched. Germline loops: CDR1 SGDLS, CDR2 YYNGEE. The CDR3 is made up of 16 amino acids. CDR3 residues: CASSARTSGRSNEQFF. The CDR3 DNA reads as TGTGCCAGCAGCGCCCGAACTAGCGGACGTAGTAATGAGCAGTTCTTC.

The chain recombines TRBV27 with TRBJ2-1; D is ambiguous. The CDR3 is 15 amino acids. Germline CDR1 reads MNHEY; CDR2 reads SMNVEV (reference sequence). Trimming pared 2 bases from V and 3 bases from J, leaving 11 bases between. CDR3 in DNA: TGTGCCAGCAGTTTAGAGCCGAGGAACTACAATGAGCAGTTCTTC. This sequence encodes CASSLEPRNYNEQFF.

The chain employs TRBV9 and TRBJ2-3, with TRBD2 as a possible D gene (6 bases). V was cut by 7 bases and J by 1 base, with 10 bases left in between. The CDR3 extends over 13 amino acids. The V gene's germline CDR1 is SGDLS and CDR2 YYNGEE. Here the CDR3 DNA reads TGTGCCAGCGGAGGGCTGGGCACAGATACGCAGTATTTT. Protein sequence: CASGGLGTDTQYF.

The genes are TRBV12-5 and TRBJ1-4; 7 positions match TRBD1. The CDR3 extends over 15 amino acids. Germline V gene lookup returns CDR1 LGHNT and CDR2 FRNRAP. Unmatched junction bases numbered 12, after V lost 4 bases and J lost 10 bases. Written as DNA, the CDR3 is TGTGCTAGTGGTTCTGACAGGGCTGAGCGAGCAAAACTGTTTTTT. This encodes CASGSDRAERAKLFF.

V usage is TRBV19 and J usage is TRBJ1-4; a weak D match, TRBD1 (5 bases). Germline CDR1 and CDR2: LNHDA and SQIVND (reference sequence). Trimming removed 6 bases at V and 8 bases at J, with 16 bases between. This CDR3 region has 14 residues. CDR3 region: CASRSVQGGEKLFF. The CDR3, as DNA: TGTGCCAGTAGATCGGTCCAGGGTGGAGAAAAACTGTTTTTT.

V is TRBV18 and J is TRBJ2-7; 14 positions agree with TRBD2. The CDR3 length is 15 residues. Germline CDR1 KGHSH, CDR2 LQKENI. Trimming at V came to 0 bases and at J to 5 bases, leaving 0 bases not matched to a gene. This chain's CDR3 is CASSPPGLAGDEQYF. The CDR3 DNA reads as TGTGCCAGCTCACCACCGGGACTAGCGGGAGACGAGCAGTACTTC.

The chain employs TRBV7-2 and TRBJ1-1; no clear D gene. V gave up 1 base and J gave up 0 bases, with 9 bases separating them. This CDR3 is 15 amino acids long. Looked up from germline, CDR1 is SGHTA and CDR2 is FQGNSA. The CDR3 DNA is TGTGCCAGCAGCTTAGGAATCAGCGTGAACACTGAAGCTTTCTTT. Translation gives CASSLGISVNTEAFF.

The chain recombines TRBV6-5 with TRBJ2-3, with 11 nucleotides matching TRBD1. The CDR3 runs to 14 residues. Germline V lookup: CDR1 MNHEY, CDR2 SVGAGI. Trimming took 8 bases from V and 3 from J; bases not matched to a gene: 4. Here the CDR3 DNA reads TGTGCCAGCCGGACAGGGGGCATAACAGATACGCAGTATTTT. Translating gives CASRTGGITDTQYF.

This clone was recorded many times. This chain links TRBV11-3 with TRBJ1-1; tentatively, D is TRBD1 (6 bases). Germline V CDR1 and CDR2: SGHNT, YENEEA. This CDR3 has 14 amino acids. V lost 6 bases and J lost 2, with 13 bases in between. The CDR3 loop reads CASSRRGPNTEAFF. CDR3 sequence (DNA): TGTGCCAGCAGTCGCAGGGGTCCCAACACTGAAGCTTTCTTT.

CDR3 DNA: TGCAGTGCTAGTGGGCGGGAGGGCCCCACAGATACGCAGTATTTT. Amino acids: CSASGREGPTDTQYF. The chain couples TRBV20-1 to TRBJ2-3, with TRBD2 identical over 9 bases. There are 15 residues in the CDR3. V lost 3 bases, J lost 2 bases, and 6 bases stayed unmatched. CDR1 and CDR2 from the germline V gene are DFQATT and SNEGSKA (reference sequence).

The J gene is TRBJ1-4, the V gene TRBV5-1; possible D gene TRBD1, 6 bases. The CDR3 is 13 amino acids. Germline V lookup: CDR1 SGHRS, CDR2 YFSETQ. The V and J ends lost 4 bases and 12 bases respectively, with 16 bases between them. CDR3 sequence: CASSLGGGRELFF. CDR3 nucleotides: TGCGCCAGCAGCCTGGGTGGGGGCCGGGAACTGTTTTTT.

This chain joins TRBV19 and TRBJ1-2, with D tentatively TRBD1 (6 bases). The CDR3 sequence is 14 residues long. The V end was cut by 6 bases, the J end by 2 bases, with 13 bases between. Germline V gene lookup returns CDR1 LNHDA and CDR2 SQIVND (reference sequence). The CDR3 DNA sequence: TGTGCCAGTAGAAGACAGGAGACAAACTATGGCTACACCTTC. This translates into CASRRQETNYGYTF.

The rearrangement uses TRBV7-9 and TRBJ1-2, with 8 bases that match TRBD1. The junction had 8 bases not matched to a gene; V was cut back by 5 bases and J by 6 bases. Germline CDR1 and CDR2: SEHNR and FQNEAQ (reference sequence). The CDR3 has 14 amino acids. CDR3 coding DNA: TGTGCCAGCAGCCCCGGACAGGGCGGGGATGGCTACACCTTC. The encoded protein is CASSPGQGGDGYTF.

This chain connects TRBV12-3 or TRBV12-4 to TRBJ2-1, with a tentative D call TRBD1 (6 bases). CDR3 length: 13 amino acids. The V gene lost 1 base and the J gene lost 7 bases, with 8 bases spanning the gap. The CDR3 sequence is CASSLGQGNEQFF. As DNA, the CDR3 is TGTGCCAGCAGTTTAGGGCAGGGGAATGAGCAGTTCTTC.

The chain combines TRBV18 with TRBJ2-7; 9 bases agree with TRBD2. V lost 6 bases to trimming and J lost 3 bases; unmatched junction nucleotides: 3. The CDR3 runs to 13 residues. In germline, CDR1 is KGHSH, CDR2 LQKENI. The CDR3 sequence: CASSLTSGYEQYF. CDR3 DNA: TGTGCCAGCTCCCTGACTAGCGGCTACGAGCAGTACTTC.

The chain combines TRBV7-9 with TRBJ2-7, with TRBD2 matching over 7 bases. Germline V lookup: CDR1 SEHNR, CDR2 FQNEAQ (reference sequence). The length of the CDR3 is 11 residues. J lost 7 bases, V lost 10 bases, and 7 bases had no gene match. Written as DNA, the CDR3 is TGTGCCATCTCCAGGGAGGGAGAGCAGTACTTC. This sequence encodes CAISREGEQYF.

The V call is TRBV6-6, the J call TRBJ1-5; D uncertain. V lost 0 bases and J 8 bases, leaving 14 bases between the germline ends. Looked up from germline, CDR1 is MNHNY and CDR2 is SVGAGI (reference sequence). The CDR3 sequence is 15 residues long. CDR3 protein: CASSYSTGGREPQHF. In DNA form, the CDR3 reads TGTGCCAGCAGTTACTCGACGGGAGGGAGGGAGCCCCAGCATTTT.

The chain employs TRBV19 and TRBJ1-5; 9 bases are shared with TRBD1. This CDR3 is 16 amino acids long. After removal of 5 bases from V and 2 bases from J, the junction contained 7 bases not matched to a gene. Germline CDR1 and CDR2: LNHDA and SQIVND (reference sequence). The CDR3: CASSPQGAYGNQPQHF. CDR3 coding DNA: TGTGCCAGTAGTCCACAGGGGGCCTACGGCAATCAGCCCCAGCATTTT.

The J gene is TRBJ2-1, the V gene TRBV7-9; D is perhaps TRBD2 (5 bases). Looked up from germline, CDR1 is SEHNR and CDR2 is FQNEAQ (reference sequence). This CDR3 spans 14 amino acids. V was shortened by 3 bases and J by 4 bases, with 10 bases between the two germline ends. The CDR3 protein is CASSFFSGYNEQFF. For the CDR3, the DNA is TGTGCCAGCAGCTTTTTTTCGGGGTACAATGAGCAGTTCTTC.

The V and J genes are TRBV10-3 and TRBJ1-6; D is uncertain. The germline V gene has CDR1 ENHRY and CDR2 SYGVKD. The V gene lost 3 bases and the J gene lost 6 bases, with 12 bases spanning the gap. This CDR3 has 15 residues. The CDR3 protein is CAISEGNEGNSPLHF. CDR3 sequence (DNA): TGTGCCATCAGTGAAGGGAATGAGGGTAATTCACCCCTCCACTTT.

The J gene is TRBJ2-7, the V gene TRBV7-3, with 9 bases matching TRBD2. Germline CDR1 and CDR2: SGHTA and FQGTGA. The ends lost 1 base at V and 5 bases at J; junction bases unmatched: 6. CDR3 length: 15 residues. DNA of the CDR3: TGTGCCAGCAGCTTAATTGCGGGGGGGCCCGACGAGCAGTACTTC. This sequence encodes CASSLIAGGPDEQYF.

This chain uses TRBV4-2 with TRBJ2-7; D is unresolved. V was trimmed by 0 bases and J by 5 bases, leaving 5 bases between them. Germline values: CDR1 LGHNA, CDR2 YNFKEQ. The CDR3 is 12 residues long. CDR3 residues: CASSQDPDEQYF. The CDR3 nucleotides are TGTGCCAGCAGCCAAGATCCAGACGAGCAGTACTTC.

V gene TRBV10-3 combines with J gene TRBJ2-5, with 9 bases that match TRBD1. The V segment lost 6 bases and the J segment 5 bases; nucleotides outside the gene matches: 7. Germline V gene lookup returns CDR1 ENHRY and CDR2 SYGVKD. This CDR3 is 14 amino acids long. Written as DNA, the CDR3 is TGTGCCATCAGGGGGACAGGGATTGTGGAGACCCAGTACTTC. Its translation is CAIRGTGIVETQYF.

V gene TRBV2 combines with J gene TRBJ1-1, with 8 bases matching TRBD1. This CDR3 is 14 amino acids long. Germline V gene sequence: CDR1 SNHLY, CDR2 FYNNEI. V dropped 8 bases and J dropped 0; count of bases not matched to a gene: 5. The CDR3 DNA follows: TGTGCCAGCTCCCGGACAGGGCTGAACACTGAAGCTTTCTTT. As protein: CASSRTGLNTEAFF.

V and J are TRBV30 and TRBJ1-1; a possible D gene is TRBD1 (6 bases). Germline assignment: CDR1 GTSNPN and CDR2 SVGIG (reference sequence). The CDR3 has 12 residues. CDR3 DNA: TGTGGAATATACAGGGTTGGCACTGAAGCTTTCTTT. Amino acid sequence: CGIYRVGTEAFF.